This T cell receptor beta chain comes out of a study of identical twins. TCRdb passed the 5' RACE reads through MiXCR, listing each CDR3 protein once. The sample yields roughly 690,000 distinct CDR3 sequences, 6% to 6.5% seen once. Germline values: CDR1 SSHAT, CDR2 FNYEAQ (reference sequence). Trimming took 5 bases from V and 15 from J, leaving 8 bases between them. The CDR3 contains 9 residues. This clonotype occurred many times. The sequence came from a man between 18 and 35 years old in good health. This chain uses TRBV7-7 with TRBJ2-1, with D possibly TRBD2 on 5 matching bases. The specimen sequenced was naive T cells sorted from blood. CDR3 residues: CASSLGAFF. CDR3 DNA: TGTGCCAGCAGCCTGGGAGCGTTCTTC.